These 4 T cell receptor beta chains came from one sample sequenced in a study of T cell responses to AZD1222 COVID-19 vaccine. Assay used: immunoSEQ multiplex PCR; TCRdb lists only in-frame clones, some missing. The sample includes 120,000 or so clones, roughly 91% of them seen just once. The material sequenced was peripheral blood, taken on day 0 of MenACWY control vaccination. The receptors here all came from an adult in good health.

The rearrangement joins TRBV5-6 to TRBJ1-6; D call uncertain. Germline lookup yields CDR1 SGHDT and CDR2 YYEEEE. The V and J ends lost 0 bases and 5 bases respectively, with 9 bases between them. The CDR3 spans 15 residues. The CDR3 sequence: CASSLDPGNNSPLHF. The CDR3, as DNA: TGTGCCAGCAGCTTGGATCCGGGTAATAATTCACCCCTCCACTTT.

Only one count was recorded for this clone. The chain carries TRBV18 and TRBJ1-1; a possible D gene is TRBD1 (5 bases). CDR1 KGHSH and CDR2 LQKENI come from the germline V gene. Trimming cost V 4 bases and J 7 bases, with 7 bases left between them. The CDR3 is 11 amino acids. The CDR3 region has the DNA TGTGCCAGCTCACAAAGGGGTGAAGCTTTCTTT. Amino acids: CASSQRGEAFF.

The CDR3 DNA sequence: TGTGCCAGTAGTATCCAAACAGACAGAAAACTGTTTTTT. Translated, it gives CASSIQTDRKLFF. This chain joins TRBV19 and TRBJ1-4; TRBD1 is a possible D gene (5 bases). This CDR3 has 13 residues. Germline V gene sequence: CDR1 LNHDA, CDR2 SQIVND (reference sequence). V was cut by 3 bases and J by 10 bases, with 12 bases left in between.

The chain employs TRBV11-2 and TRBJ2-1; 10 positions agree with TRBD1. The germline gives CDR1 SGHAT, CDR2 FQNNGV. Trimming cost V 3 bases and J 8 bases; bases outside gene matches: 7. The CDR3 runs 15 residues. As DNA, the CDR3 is TGTGCCAGCAGCTTTGGGACAGGGGCTTACCATGAGCAGTTCTTC. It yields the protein CASSFGTGAYHEQFF.